The clone carrying this TCR beta chain was counted a few times. This record belongs to a study of blood T cell repertoires in COVID-19. On the study more broadly: Nucleic acid was either cDNA or gDNA, and it came from T cells, B-cell-depleted T cells, or PBMCs.

CDR1 is MNHEY and CDR2 is SMNVEV in the germline V gene (reference sequence). Unmatched junction bases numbered 11, after V lost 5 bases and J lost 7 bases. CDR3 length: 16 amino acids. Repertoires were generated with immunoSEQ multiplex PCR, while TCRdb's copy carries only in-frame clones and drops some. Seen here are 300,000 to 400,000 clones, more than 70% observed once, and the top ten hold roughly 6.6%. The rearrangement joins TRBV27 to TRBJ1-6; 7 bases fit TRBD1. This clonotype was obtained from a woman in her 70s with COVID-19, enrolled during active disease. What was sequenced was peripheral blood. The CDR3 nucleotides are TGTGCCAGCAGTCCCCCAGGCAGGGGGAGGAATTCACCCCTCCACTTT. This sequence encodes CASSPPGRGRNSPLHF.